The 9 T cell receptor beta chains presented below share a single source sample, sequenced in a study of CXCR3 chemokines and chemotherapy response in bladder cancer. TCRdb processed the PCR reads anew with MiXCR; each CDR3 protein has one entry. There are approximately 12,000 distinct CDR3 sequences in the sample; 9.5% to 15% occur only once, and 20% to 30% lies in the top ten. This specimen was taken from a patient whose treatment included neoadjuvant chemotherapy. These receptors originate from a human donor with bladder cancer that did not respond to neoadjuvant chemotherapy.

On this clonotype: This likely stems from a read error, as it lies one base from a far larger clone. This chain connects TRBV5-4 to TRBJ2-1; no definite D call. Trimming shortened V by 4 bases and J by 4 bases, and 3 bases separated the two germline ends. Per germline, CDR1 SGHNT and CDR2 YYREEE (reference sequence). This CDR3 spans 11 amino acids. CDR3 region: CASSVYNEQFF. The DNA for the CDR3 is TGTGCCAGCAGCGTTTACAATGAGCAGTTCTTC.

Regarding this clonotype: A read error likely explains this, since a far larger clone differs by one base. This chain links TRBV6-2 or TRBV6-3 with TRBJ2-1, with D possibly being TRBD2 (6 bases). V was clipped by 8 bases and J by 9 bases, with 17 bases between them. CDR3 length: 13 amino acids. CDR1 is MNHEY and CDR2 is SVGEGT in the germline V gene. CDR3 DNA: TGTGCCAGCCTCGTGGGGGGTCTGGGTGAGCAGTTCTTC. Translation gives CASLVGGLGEQFF.

This clonotype was found many times. The rearrangement uses TRBV5-4 and TRBJ1-1; D unclear. CDR1 SGHNT and CDR2 YYREEE come from the germline V gene (reference sequence). This CDR3 is built from 12 residues. V was cut by 2 bases and J by 7 bases, with 9 bases left in between. CDR3: CASSFGQYEAFF. DNA of the CDR3: TGTGCCAGCAGCTTCGGCCAGTATGAAGCTTTCTTT.

The gene calls are TRBV11-1 and TRBJ2-3, with D unresolved. V shed 5 bases and J shed 5 bases, with 17 bases lying between them. This CDR3 spans 15 amino acids. Germline loops: CDR1 SGHAT, CDR2 FQDESV (reference sequence). This chain's CDR3 is CASSRRTGDGDTQYF. DNA of the CDR3: TGTGCCAGCAGCAGACGGACGGGTGATGGAGATACGCAGTATTTT. The variable domain in full, completed from reference TRBV11-1 and TRBJ2-3, reads EAEVAQSPRYKITEKSQAVAFWCDPISGHATLYWYRQILGQGPELLVQFQDESVVDDSQLPKDRFSAERLKGVDSTLKIQPAELGDSAMYLCASSRRTGDGDTQYFGPGTRLTVL.

This clonotype was detected ten times or more. The V and J genes are TRBV12-3 or TRBV12-4 and TRBJ2-3; a possible D gene is TRBD2 (6 bases). V dropped 4 bases and J dropped 4 bases, with 6 bases sitting between them. The CDR3 runs to 12 residues. Here the CDR3 DNA reads TGTGCCAGCAGTTCGGGGGCAGATACGCAGTATTTT. Translating it yields CASSSGADTQYF.

This clonotype was observed at least ten times. The CDR3 protein is CASSEGGGTYGYTF. CDR3 DNA sequence: TGTGCCAGCAGTGAAGGCGGCGGCACCTATGGCTACACCTTC. V gene TRBV6-1 combines with J gene TRBJ1-2; no definite D call. Looked up from germline, CDR1 is MNHNS and CDR2 is SASEGT. Trimming stripped 1 base from V and 4 bases from J, with 10 bases between. CDR3 length: 14 residues.

The table lists this clonotype with many counts. The rearrangement joins TRBV6-1 to TRBJ2-7; perhaps TRBD2 as D (6 bases). Per germline, CDR1 MNHNS and CDR2 SASEGT. This CDR3 is 13 amino acids long. Trimming cost V 4 bases and J 4 bases, with 11 bases left between them. CDR3 coding DNA: TGTGCCAGCAGTGTACTCGGGGGATACGAGCAGTACTTC. It encodes CASSVLGGYEQYF.

In its sample, this clonotype is medium-sized. The J gene is TRBJ2-3, the V gene TRBV29-1, with TRBD2 matching over 10 bases. The CDR3 covers 14 residues. Per the germline V gene, CDR1 is SQVTM and CDR2 is ANQGSEA. V was clipped by 7 bases and J by 5 bases; unmatched bases: 9. The CDR3 region has the DNA TGCAGCGCGCGAACTAGCGGGAAGGGAGATACGCAGTATTTT. It specifies CSARTSGKGDTQYF.

This clonotype was counted ten times or more. V usage is TRBV6-6 and J usage is TRBJ1-1; D gene uncertain. V gave up 2 bases and J gave up 4 bases, with 5 bases separating them. Germline V lookup: CDR1 MNHNY, CDR2 SVGAGI (reference sequence). CDR3 size: 12 residues. The CDR3 region is CASSYEVTEAFF. CDR3 sequence (DNA): TGTGCCAGCAGTTACGAAGTCACTGAAGCTTTCTTT.